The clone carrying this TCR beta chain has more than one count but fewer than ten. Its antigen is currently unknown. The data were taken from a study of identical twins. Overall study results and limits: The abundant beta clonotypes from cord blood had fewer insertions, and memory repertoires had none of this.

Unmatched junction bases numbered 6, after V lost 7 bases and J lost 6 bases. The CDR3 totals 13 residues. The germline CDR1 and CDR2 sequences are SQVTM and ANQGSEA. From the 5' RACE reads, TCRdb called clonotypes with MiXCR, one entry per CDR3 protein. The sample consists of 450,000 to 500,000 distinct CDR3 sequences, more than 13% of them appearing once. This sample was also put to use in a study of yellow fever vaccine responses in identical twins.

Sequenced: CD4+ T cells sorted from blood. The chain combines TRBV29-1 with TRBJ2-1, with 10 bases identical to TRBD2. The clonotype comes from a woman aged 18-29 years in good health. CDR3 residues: CSGGLAGVNEQFF. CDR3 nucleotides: TGCAGCGGGGGGCTAGCGGGAGTCAATGAGCAGTTCTTC.